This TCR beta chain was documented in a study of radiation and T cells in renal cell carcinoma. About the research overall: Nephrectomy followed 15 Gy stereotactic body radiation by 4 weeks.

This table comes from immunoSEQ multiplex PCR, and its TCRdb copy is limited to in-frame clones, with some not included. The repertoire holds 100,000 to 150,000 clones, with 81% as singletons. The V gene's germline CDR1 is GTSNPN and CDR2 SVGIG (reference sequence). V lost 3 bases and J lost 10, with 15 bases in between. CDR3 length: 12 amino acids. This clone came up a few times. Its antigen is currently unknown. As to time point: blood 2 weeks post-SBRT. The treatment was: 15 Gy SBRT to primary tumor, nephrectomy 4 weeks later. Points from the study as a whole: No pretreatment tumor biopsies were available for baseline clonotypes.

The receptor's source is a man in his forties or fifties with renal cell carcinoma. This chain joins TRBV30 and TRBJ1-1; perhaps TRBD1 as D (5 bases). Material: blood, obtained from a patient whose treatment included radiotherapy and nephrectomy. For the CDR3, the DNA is TGTGCCTGGAGCTTACTCCGGGGCCGAGCTTTCTTT. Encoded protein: CAWSLLRGRAFF.